The 22 T cell receptor beta chains given below trace back to one sample, sequenced in a study of PD-1 blockade in classical Hodgkin lymphoma. Brentuximab vedotin exposure varied, and every patient relapsed after autologous stem cell transplantation. Sequenced by immunoSEQ multiplex PCR; TCRdb stores in-frame clones only, minus some. The sample carries some 43,000 clones, approximately 86% recorded once. The sample in question was peripheral blood mononuclear cells (PBMCs), obtained before the second cycle of nivolumab. These TCRs come from a human donor with classical Hodgkin lymphoma.

V and J are TRBV2 and TRBJ2-6; D not certain. Germline V gene sequence: CDR1 SNHLY, CDR2 FYNNEI. This CDR3 has 15 residues. Deletions cut 6 bases from V and 0 bases from J, with 9 bases between. The CDR3 DNA is TGTGCCAGCAGCGAACAGATCTCTGGGGCCAACGTCCTGACTTTC. Residues: CASSEQISGANVLTF. Filled out from reference TRBV2 and TRBJ2-6, the complete variable domain reads EPEVTQTPSHQVTQMGQEVILRCVPISNHLYFYWYRQILGQKVEFLVSFYNNEISEKSEIFDDQFSVERPDGSNFTLKIRSTKLEDSAMYFCASSEQISGANVLTFGAGSRLTVL.

The V call is TRBV11-2, the J call TRBJ2-5, with D unresolved. Germline values: CDR1 SGHAT, CDR2 FQNNGV. Trimming took 3 bases from V and 4 from J, leaving 9 bases between them. This CDR3 spans 13 amino acids. DNA for the CDR3: TGTGCCAGCAGCTTCCCCTCACGAGAGACCCAGTACTTC. Its protein product is CASSFPSRETQYF.

A word on this clone: In the same sample, other DNA sequences code for this CDR3. The chain joins TRBV27 to TRBJ2-7; 7 nucleotides agree with TRBD1. Unmatched junction bases numbered 2, after V lost 6 bases and J lost 3 bases. Germline CDR1 is MNHEY and CDR2 is SMNVEV (reference sequence). This CDR3 spans 12 amino acids. The CDR3 nucleotides are TGTGCCAGCAGCCCAGGGGGCTACGAGCAGTACTTC. Residues: CASSPGGYEQYF.

The chain is built from TRBV7-6 and TRBJ2-7; no firm D call. This CDR3 has 13 residues. CDR1 and CDR2 from the germline V gene are SGHVS and FNYEAQ. The V end lost 0 bases, the J end lost 2 bases, and 5 bases lay between the germline ends. The CDR3 DNA is TGTGCCAGCAGCTTAGCGGCCACCTACGAGCAGTACTTC. It encodes CASSLAATYEQYF.

This rearrangement joins TRBV4-1 to TRBJ1-1; a possible D gene is TRBD1 (5 bases). Germline V gene sequence: CDR1 MGHRA, CDR2 YSYEKL. The CDR3 sequence is 14 residues long. Trimming pared 1 base from V and 5 bases from J, leaving 11 bases between. As DNA, the CDR3 is TGCGCCAGCAGCCAAGTGGGGGGAAGAACTGAAGCTTTCTTT. This codes for CASSQVGGRTEAFF.

V is TRBV7-2 and J is TRBJ1-3; 7 bases line up with TRBD1. V gave up 1 base and J gave up 4 bases; unmatched junction bases: 7. Germline V gives CDR1 SGHTA, CDR2 FQGNSA. CDR3 length equals 16 residues. The CDR3 reads CASSLDNRGPGNTIYF. The CDR3 DNA is TGTGCCAGCAGCTTAGATAACAGGGGTCCCGGAAACACCATATATTTT.

V and J are TRBV7-2 and TRBJ1-2; a weak D match, TRBD1 (6 bases). The CDR3 totals 16 residues. Germline CDR1 is SGHTA and CDR2 is FQGNSA. V lost 0 bases, J lost 0 bases, and 11 bases lay in between. The CDR3 sequence is CASSLAINRANYGYTF. CDR3 in DNA: TGTGCCAGCAGCTTAGCCATCAACAGGGCTAACTATGGCTACACCTTC. Complete variable domain (other parts from reference TRBV7-2 and TRBJ1-2): GAGVSQSPSNKVTEKGKDVELRCDPISGHTALYWYRQSLGQGLEFLIYFQGNSAPDKSGLPSDRFSAERTGGSVSTLTIQRTQQEDSAVYLCASSLAINRANYGYTFGSGTRLTVV.

The chain links TRBV6-5 to TRBJ2-5; 7 bases match TRBD2. This CDR3 is built from 16 residues. V lost 1 base and J lost 4; bases outside the gene matches: 9. Germline assignment: CDR1 MNHEY and CDR2 SVGAGI. Here the CDR3 reads CASSYLSGGSGETQYF. The CDR3, as DNA: TGTGCCAGCAGTTACTTGTCGGGGGGATCCGGAGAGACCCAGTACTTC.

The chain employs TRBV27 and TRBJ1-5; D is uncertain. The length of the CDR3 is 14 residues. Trimming shortened V by 2 bases and J by 3 bases, and 8 bases separated the two germline ends. CDR1 and CDR2 (germline): MNHEY, SMNVEV (reference sequence). Here the CDR3 DNA reads TGTGCCAGCAGTTTAGGCAGTTTCAATCAGCCCCAGCATTTT. It yields the protein CASSLGSFNQPQHF.

The rearrangement joins TRBV27 to TRBJ2-5; TRBD1 aligns across 7 bases. Per germline, CDR1 MNHEY and CDR2 SMNVEV (reference sequence). V shed 4 bases, J shed 5 bases, and the junction held 7 bases outside the gene matches. This CDR3 contains 14 residues. The DNA for the CDR3 is TGTGCCAGCAGTTCCCTGACAGGGTCGGAGACCCAGTACTTC. Its translation: CASSSLTGSETQYF.

The table lists this clone with a few counts. The chain employs TRBV19 and TRBJ2-1; D may be TRBD1 (6 bases). The CDR3 consists of 13 residues. Germline-derived CDR1 and CDR2 are LNHDA and SQIVND (reference sequence). The V end lost 5 bases, the J end lost 8 bases, and 13 bases lay between the germline ends. CDR3 amino acids: CASSPTGSDEQFF. In DNA, the CDR3 is TGTGCCAGTAGTCCCACAGGGTCTGATGAGCAGTTCTTC.

This chain links TRBV25-1 with TRBJ2-5, with 10 nucleotides matching TRBD2. After removal of 0 bases from V and 9 bases from J, the junction contained 7 bases not matched to a gene. The CDR3 loop spans 15 amino acids. The V gene's germline CDR1 is MGHDK and CDR2 SYGVNS. The CDR3 DNA sequence: TGTGCCAGCAGTGAATATACTAGCGGGGACAGAGCCCAGTACTTC. Encoded protein: CASSEYTSGDRAQYF.

V usage is TRBV6-6 and J usage is TRBJ2-3; 11 positions agree with TRBD2. This CDR3 is 15 amino acids long. Losses at the gene ends were 6 bases for V and 1 base for J; bases not matched to a gene: 3. Germline loops: CDR1 MNHNY, CDR2 SVGAGI (reference sequence). The CDR3 sequence is CASSLAGGGTDTQYF. As DNA, the CDR3 is TGTGCCAGCAGCTTAGCGGGGGGGGGCACAGATACGCAGTATTTT.

V is TRBV9 and J is TRBJ2-7, with 10 bases aligning to TRBD2. The ends lost 0 bases at V and 5 bases at J; junction bases unmatched: 8. Looked up from germline, CDR1 is SGDLS and CDR2 is YYNGEE. The CDR3 sequence is 16 residues long. DNA for the CDR3: TGTGCCAGCAGCGTAGGAGATAGCGGGAGGAGGGACGAGCAGTACTTC. It codes for CASSVGDSGRRDEQYF.

The chain joins TRBV19 to TRBJ2-1; 9 bases align to TRBD1. With 1 base clipped from V and 5 bases from J, the junction kept 3 bases outside the gene matches. This CDR3 spans 15 amino acids. Germline V CDR1 and CDR2: LNHDA, SQIVND (reference sequence). DNA of the CDR3: TGTGCCAGTAGTATAGGGACAGGGGTGGACAATGAGCAGTTCTTC. Translation gives CASSIGTGVDNEQFF. The full variable domain, its missing parts supplied by reference TRBV19 and TRBJ2-1, is DGGITQSPKYLFRKEGQNVTLSCEQNLNHDAMYWYRQDPGQGLRLIYYSQIVNDFQKGDIAEGYSVSREKKESFPLTVTSAQKNPTAFYLCASSIGTGVDNEQFFGPGTRLTVL.

J is TRBJ1-6 and V is TRBV7-9, with D maybe TRBD1 (5 bases). This CDR3 comprises 12 residues. Germline V CDR1 and CDR2: SEHNR, FQNEAQ (reference sequence). V lost 6 bases and J 9 bases, leaving 9 bases between the germline ends. The CDR3 region is CASSHGGSPLHF. CDR3 DNA: TGTGCCAGCAGTCATGGGGGTTCACCCCTCCACTTT.

The rearrangement uses TRBV7-2 and TRBJ2-7; D is uncertain. V lost 3 bases, J lost 0 bases, and 9 bases lay in between. Germline V gene lookup returns CDR1 SGHTA and CDR2 FQGNSA. The CDR3 has 14 residues. CDR3 bases: TGTGCCAGCAGCTTGTTTGGCAGCTCCTACGAGCAGTACTTC. Its protein is CASSLFGSSYEQYF.

The V call is TRBV5-1, the J call TRBJ2-5; D might be TRBD2 (5 bases). Germline loops: CDR1 SGHRS, CDR2 YFSETQ. Trimming removed 0 bases from V and 1 base from J, with 10 bases in between. The CDR3 loop spans 15 amino acids. The DNA of the CDR3 is TGCGCCAGCAGCTTGGTGGGAGCGACCCAAGAGACCCAGTACTTC. Translating it yields CASSLVGATQETQYF.

The genes are TRBV5-1 and TRBJ2-6, with 8 bases fitting TRBD1. In germline, CDR1 is SGHRS, CDR2 YFSETQ. The CDR3 contains 17 residues. The V segment lost 0 bases and the J segment 2 bases; nucleotides outside the gene matches: 4. The DNA of the CDR3 is TGCGCCAGCAGCTTGGACACGACAGGGGCTGGGGCCAACGTCCTGACTTTC. Amino acids: CASSLDTTGAGANVLTF. Drawing the rest from reference TRBV5-1 and TRBJ2-6, the complete variable domain is KAGVTQTPRYLIKTRGQQVTLSCSPISGHRSVSWYQQTPGQGLQFLFEYFSETQRNKGNFPGRFSGRQFSNSRSEMNVSTLELGDSALYLCASSLDTTGAGANVLTFGAGSRLTVL.

This chain connects TRBV25-1 to TRBJ2-1; 10 positions agree with TRBD1. The germline CDR1 and CDR2 sequences are MGHDK and SYGVNS. Trimming removed 6 bases from V and 6 bases from J; junction bases left unmatched: 8. The CDR3 totals 15 residues. As DNA, the CDR3 is TGTGCCAGCAGGACGAAGGGGGACAGGGGCAATGAGCAGTTCTTC. Translated, it gives CASRTKGDRGNEQFF. The entire variable domain, with the rest obtained from reference TRBV25-1 and TRBJ2-1, is as follows: EADIYQTPRYLVIGTGKKITLECSQTMGHDKMYWYQQDPGMELHLIHYSYGVNSTEKGDLSSESTVSRIRTEHFPLTLESARPSHTSQYLCASRTKGDRGNEQFFGPGTRLTVL.

The chain joins TRBV5-1 to TRBJ2-7; TRBD1 is a possible D gene (5 bases). CDR1 is SGHRS, CDR2 YFSETQ, per germline. Trimming left V 0 bases short and J 5 bases short, with 12 bases between. There are 14 residues in the CDR3. CDR3 amino acids: CASSLAQGYHEQYF. The CDR3, as DNA: TGCGCCAGCAGCTTGGCCCAGGGTTACCACGAGCAGTACTTC. Filled out from reference TRBV5-1 and TRBJ2-7, the complete variable domain reads KAGVTQTPRYLIKTRGQQVTLSCSPISGHRSVSWYQQTPGQGLQFLFEYFSETQRNKGNFPGRFSGRQFSNSRSEMNVSTLELGDSALYLCASSLAQGYHEQYFGPGTRLTVT.

The V call is TRBV27, the J call TRBJ1-1; possibly TRBD1 for D (6 bases). This CDR3 is built from 15 residues. Trimming cost V 2 bases and J 4 bases, with 14 bases left between them. Germline assignment: CDR1 MNHEY and CDR2 SMNVEV (reference sequence). CDR3 coding DNA: TGTGCCAGCAGTTTAGGCGCTACAGGGACCACTGAAGCTTTCTTT. It specifies CASSLGATGTTEAFF.